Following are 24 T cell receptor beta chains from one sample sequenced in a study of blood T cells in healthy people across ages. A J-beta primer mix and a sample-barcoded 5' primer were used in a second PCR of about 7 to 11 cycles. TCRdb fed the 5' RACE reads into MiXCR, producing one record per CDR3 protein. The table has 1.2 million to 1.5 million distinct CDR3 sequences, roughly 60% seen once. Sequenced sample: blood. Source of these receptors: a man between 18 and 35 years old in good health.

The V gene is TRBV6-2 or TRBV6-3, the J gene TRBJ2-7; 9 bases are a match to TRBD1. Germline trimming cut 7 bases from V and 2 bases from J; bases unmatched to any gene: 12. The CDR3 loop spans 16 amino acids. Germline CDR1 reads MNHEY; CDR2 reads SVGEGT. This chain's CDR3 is CASTSPGTGPPYEQYF. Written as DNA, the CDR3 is TGTGCCAGCACCAGTCCCGGGACAGGGCCCCCCTACGAGCAGTACTTC.

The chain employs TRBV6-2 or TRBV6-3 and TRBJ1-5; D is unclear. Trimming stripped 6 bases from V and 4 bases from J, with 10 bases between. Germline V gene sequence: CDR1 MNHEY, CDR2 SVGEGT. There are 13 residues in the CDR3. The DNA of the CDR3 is TGTGCCAGCAGCCGTTTGCAAAATCAGCCCCAGCATTTT. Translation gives CASSRLQNQPQHF.

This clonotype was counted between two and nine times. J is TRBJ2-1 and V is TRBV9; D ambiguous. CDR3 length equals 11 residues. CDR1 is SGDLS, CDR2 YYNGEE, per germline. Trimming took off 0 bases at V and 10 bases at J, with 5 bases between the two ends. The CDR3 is CASSVGQEQFF. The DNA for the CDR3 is TGTGCCAGCAGCGTAGGTCAGGAGCAGTTCTTC.

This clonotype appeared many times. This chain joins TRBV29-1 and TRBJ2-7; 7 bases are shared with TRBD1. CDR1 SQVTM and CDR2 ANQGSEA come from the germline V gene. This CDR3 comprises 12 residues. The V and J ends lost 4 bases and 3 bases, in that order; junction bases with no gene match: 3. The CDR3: CSVGDRVYEQYF. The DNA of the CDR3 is TGCAGCGTTGGCGACAGGGTCTACGAGCAGTACTTC.

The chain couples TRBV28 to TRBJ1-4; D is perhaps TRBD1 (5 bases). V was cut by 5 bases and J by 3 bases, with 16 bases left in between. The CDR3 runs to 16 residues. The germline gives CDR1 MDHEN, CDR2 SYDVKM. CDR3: CASSRDPLGANEKLFF. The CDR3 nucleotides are TGTGCCAGCAGTAGGGACCCCCTCGGGGCTAATGAAAAACTGTTTTTT.

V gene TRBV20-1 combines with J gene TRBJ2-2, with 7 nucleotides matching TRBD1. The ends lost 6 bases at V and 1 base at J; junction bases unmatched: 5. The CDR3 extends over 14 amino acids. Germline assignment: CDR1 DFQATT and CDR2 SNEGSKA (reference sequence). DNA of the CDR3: TGCAGTGCCACTAACAGGGGGAACACCGGGGAGCTGTTTTTT. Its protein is CSATNRGNTGELFF.

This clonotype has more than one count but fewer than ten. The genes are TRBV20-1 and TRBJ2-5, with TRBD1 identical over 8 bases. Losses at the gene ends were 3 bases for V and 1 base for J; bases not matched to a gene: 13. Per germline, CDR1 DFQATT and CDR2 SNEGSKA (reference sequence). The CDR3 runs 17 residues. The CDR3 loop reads CSARDRVATRPQETQYF. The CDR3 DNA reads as TGCAGTGCTAGGGACAGGGTAGCCACGAGGCCCCAAGAGACCCAGTACTTC.

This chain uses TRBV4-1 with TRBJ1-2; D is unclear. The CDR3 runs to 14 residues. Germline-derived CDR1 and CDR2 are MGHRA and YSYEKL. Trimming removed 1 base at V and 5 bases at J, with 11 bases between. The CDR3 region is CASSQGGLGYGYTF. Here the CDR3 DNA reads TGCGCCAGCAGCCAAGGGGGATTGGGGTATGGCTACACCTTC.

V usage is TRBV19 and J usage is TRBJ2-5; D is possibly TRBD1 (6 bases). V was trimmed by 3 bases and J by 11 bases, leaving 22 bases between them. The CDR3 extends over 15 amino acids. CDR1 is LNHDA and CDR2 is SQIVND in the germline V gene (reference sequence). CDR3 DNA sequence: TGTGCCAGTAGTATGGGGGCTGCCCTCCCATATGAGCAGTACTTC. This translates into CASSMGAALPYEQYF.

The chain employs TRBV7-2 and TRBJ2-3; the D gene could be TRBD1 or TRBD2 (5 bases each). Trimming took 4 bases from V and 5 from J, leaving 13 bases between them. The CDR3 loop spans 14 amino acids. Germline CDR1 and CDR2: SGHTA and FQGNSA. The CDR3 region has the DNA TGTGCCAGCAGCTGGGACGGTTTTCAAGATACGCAGTATTTT. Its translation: CASSWDGFQDTQYF.

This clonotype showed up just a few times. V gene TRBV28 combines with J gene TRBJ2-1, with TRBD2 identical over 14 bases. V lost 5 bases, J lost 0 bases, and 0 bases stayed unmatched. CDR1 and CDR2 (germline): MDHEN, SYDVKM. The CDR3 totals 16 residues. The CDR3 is CASSGTSGSSYNEQFF. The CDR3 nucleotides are TGTGCCAGCAGTGGGACTAGCGGGAGCTCCTACAATGAGCAGTTCTTC.

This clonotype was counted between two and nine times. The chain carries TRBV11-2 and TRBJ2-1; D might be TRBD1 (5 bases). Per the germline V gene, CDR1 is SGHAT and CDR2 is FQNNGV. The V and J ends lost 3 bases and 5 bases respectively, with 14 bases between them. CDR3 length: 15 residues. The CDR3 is CASSFTGLGNNEQFF. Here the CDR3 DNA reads TGTGCCAGCAGCTTCACAGGCCTAGGGAACAATGAGCAGTTCTTC.

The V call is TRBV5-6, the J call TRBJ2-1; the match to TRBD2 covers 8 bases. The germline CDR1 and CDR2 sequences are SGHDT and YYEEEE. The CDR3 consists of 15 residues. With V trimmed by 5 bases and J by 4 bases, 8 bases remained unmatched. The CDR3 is CASRLGAGVYNEQFF. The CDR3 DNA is TGTGCCAGCAGGTTAGGAGCGGGAGTGTACAATGAGCAGTTCTTC.

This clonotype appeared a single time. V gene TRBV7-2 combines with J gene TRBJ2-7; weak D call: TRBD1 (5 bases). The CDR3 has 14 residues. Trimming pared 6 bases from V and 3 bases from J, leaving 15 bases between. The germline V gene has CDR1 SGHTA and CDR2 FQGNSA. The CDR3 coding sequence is TGTGCCAGCAGACAAATAGGAAGGGGCTACGAGCAGTACTTC. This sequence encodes CASRQIGRGYEQYF.

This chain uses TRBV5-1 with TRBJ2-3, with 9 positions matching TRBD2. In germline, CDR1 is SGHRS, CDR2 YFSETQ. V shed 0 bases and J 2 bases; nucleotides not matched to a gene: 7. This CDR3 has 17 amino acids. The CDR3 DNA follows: TGCGCCAGCAGCTTGGGGATAGCGGGAGCGAACACAGATACGCAGTATTTT. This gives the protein CASSLGIAGANTDTQYF.

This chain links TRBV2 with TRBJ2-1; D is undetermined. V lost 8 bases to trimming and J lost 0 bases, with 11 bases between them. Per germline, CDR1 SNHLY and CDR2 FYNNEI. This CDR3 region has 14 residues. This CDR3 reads CASLDSSSYNEQFF. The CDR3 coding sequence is TGTGCCAGCCTAGACTCAAGCTCCTACAATGAGCAGTTCTTC.

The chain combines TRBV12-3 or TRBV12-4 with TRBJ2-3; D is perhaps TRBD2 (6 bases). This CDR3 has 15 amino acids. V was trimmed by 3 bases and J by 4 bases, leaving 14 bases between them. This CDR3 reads CASSFGSGAPDTQYF. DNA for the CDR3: TGTGCCAGCAGTTTTGGTAGCGGCGCCCCAGATACGCAGTATTTT.

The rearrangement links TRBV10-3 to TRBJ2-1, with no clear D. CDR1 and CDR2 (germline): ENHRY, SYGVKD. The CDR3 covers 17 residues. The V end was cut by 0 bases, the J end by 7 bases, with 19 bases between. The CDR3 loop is CAISESLTALERNEQFF. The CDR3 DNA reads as TGTGCCATCAGTGAGTCTTTGACGGCCCTCGAAAGGAATGAGCAGTTCTTC.

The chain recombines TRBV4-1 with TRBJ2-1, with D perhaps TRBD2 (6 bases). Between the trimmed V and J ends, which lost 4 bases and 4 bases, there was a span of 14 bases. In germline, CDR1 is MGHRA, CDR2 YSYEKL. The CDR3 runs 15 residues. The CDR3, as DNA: TGCGCCAGCAGCCTAACAGCGGGTAAATACAATGAGCAGTTCTTC. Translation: CASSLTAGKYNEQFF.

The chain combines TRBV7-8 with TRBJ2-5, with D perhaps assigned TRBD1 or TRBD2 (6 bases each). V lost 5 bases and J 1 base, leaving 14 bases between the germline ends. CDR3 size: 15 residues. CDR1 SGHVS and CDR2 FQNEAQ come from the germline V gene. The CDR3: CASSQGGITQETQYF. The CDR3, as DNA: TGTGCCAGCAGCCAAGGGGGGATCACCCAAGAGACCCAGTACTTC.

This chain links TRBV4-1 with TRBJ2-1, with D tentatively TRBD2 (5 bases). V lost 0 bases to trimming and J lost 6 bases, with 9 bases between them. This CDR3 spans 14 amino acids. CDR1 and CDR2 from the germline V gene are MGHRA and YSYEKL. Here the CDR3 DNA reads TGCGCCAGCAGCCAAGACCAACTAGGCAATGAGCAGTTCTTC. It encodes CASSQDQLGNEQFF.

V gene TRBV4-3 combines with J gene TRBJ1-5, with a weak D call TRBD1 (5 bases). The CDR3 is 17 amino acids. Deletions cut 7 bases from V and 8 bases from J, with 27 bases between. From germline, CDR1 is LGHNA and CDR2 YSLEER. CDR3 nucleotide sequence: TGCGCCAGCAACCAGAATCTTGGTGGGGCCGGTGAAAAGCCCCAGCATTTT. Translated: CASNQNLGGAGEKPQHF.

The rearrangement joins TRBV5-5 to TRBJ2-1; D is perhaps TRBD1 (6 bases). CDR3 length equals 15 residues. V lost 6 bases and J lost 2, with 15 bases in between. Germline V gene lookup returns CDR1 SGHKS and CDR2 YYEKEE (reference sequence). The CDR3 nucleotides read TGTGCCAGCATCGAAAAGCAGGGGACCTACAATGAGCAGTTCTTC. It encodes CASIEKQGTYNEQFF. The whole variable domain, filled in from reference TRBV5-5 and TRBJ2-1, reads DAGVTQSPTHLIKTRGQQVTLRCSPISGHKSVSWYQQVLGQGPQFIFQYYEKEERGRGNFPDRFSARQFPNYSSELNVNALLLGDSALYLCASIEKQGTYNEQFFGPGTRLTVL.

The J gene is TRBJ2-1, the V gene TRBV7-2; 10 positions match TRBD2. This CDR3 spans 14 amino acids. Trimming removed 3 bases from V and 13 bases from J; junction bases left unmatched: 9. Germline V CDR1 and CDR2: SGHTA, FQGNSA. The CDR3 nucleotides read TGTGCCAGCAGCTTGGCTAGCGGGAGTCTTGTTCAGTTCTTC. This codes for CASSLASGSLVQFF. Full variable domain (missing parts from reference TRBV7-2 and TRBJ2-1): GAGVSQSPSNKVTEKGKDVELRCDPISGHTALYWYRQSLGQGLEFLIYFQGNSAPDKSGLPSDRFSAERTGGSVSTLTIQRTQQEDSAVYLCASSLASGSLVQFFGPGTRLTVL.